The sequence of this TCR beta chain was determined in a study of beta chain features in type 1 diabetes. Study-wide points: Patients with type 1 diabetes carried fewer insertions and had more deletions at their VDJ junctions.

Germline assignment: CDR1 DFQATT and CDR2 SNEGSKA (reference sequence). The CDR3 covers 10 residues. As regards this clone: The antigen remains unidentified.

Every bit of the isolated RNA underwent reverse transcription, so sequencing read expressed TCRB transcripts. The repertoire was sequenced with immunoSEQ multiplex PCR; TCRdb's copy has only in-frame clones and lacks some. The sample shows about 900,000 clones, 15% to 20% of them seen only once. The gene calls are TRBV20-1 and TRBJ1-1; possible D gene TRBD1, 5 bases. The specimen sequenced was naive CD4+ T cells from blood. The TCR was taken from a woman aged 18 to 35 in good health. CDR3 in DNA: TGCAGGGTTGACAGCTTGGCCCCTTTCTTT. Its translation: CRVDSLAPFF.